The 21 T cell receptor beta chains below were found in one sample sequenced in a study of OX40 agonist ivuxolimab in advanced cancers. Sequencing used immunoSEQ multiplex PCR; TCRdb keeps in-frame clones, though not all of them. Of 55,000 to 70,000 clones listed, around 78% are singletons. Sequenced material: CD4+ or CD8+ T cells sorted from blood, taken in a trial of the OX40 agonist ivuxolimab. These receptors came from an adult with an advanced solid tumor such as melanoma, head and neck, liver or kidney cancer.

This chain connects TRBV7-9 to TRBJ2-1; 7 nucleotides match TRBD2. The V gene's germline CDR1 is SEHNR and CDR2 FQNEAQ (reference sequence). Trimming removed 0 bases from V and 2 bases from J; junction bases left unmatched: 4. The CDR3 spans 16 residues. The CDR3 is CASSLAPAGPYNEQFF. In DNA, the CDR3 is TGTGCCAGCAGCTTAGCGCCAGCGGGGCCCTACAATGAGCAGTTCTTC.

This chain uses TRBV10-1 with TRBJ1-1; 8 bases align to TRBD1. V lost 6 bases and J lost 1; bases outside the gene matches: 10. The germline V gene encodes CDR1 WNHNN and CDR2 SYGVQD (reference sequence). CDR3 length equals 16 residues. CDR3 in amino acids: CASRGLKGTGNTEAFF. CDR3 DNA sequence: TGCGCCAGCAGGGGACTGAAGGGGACAGGGAACACTGAAGCTTTCTTT.

DNA for the CDR3: TGTGCCAGCAGCCCTAGGGAAGAGAGCTACACCTTC. Translated, it gives CASSPREESYTF. The genes are TRBV6-6 and TRBJ1-2, with no clear D. This CDR3 spans 12 amino acids. Trimming took off 6 bases at V and 9 bases at J, with 14 bases between the two ends. From germline, CDR1 is MNHNY and CDR2 SVGAGI (reference sequence).

The chain joins TRBV5-1 to TRBJ2-3; D is perhaps TRBD1 or TRBD2 (6 bases each). The germline V gene encodes CDR1 SGHRS and CDR2 YFSETQ. CDR3 size: 17 residues. The V and J ends lost 0 bases and 0 bases respectively, with 14 bases between them. Here the CDR3 DNA reads TGCGCCAGCAGCTTGGGCTTCCGGGGGCTTAGCACAGATACGCAGTATTTT. Residues: CASSLGFRGLSTDTQYF.

The rearrangement uses TRBV5-1 and TRBJ1-6; D gene ambiguous. Deletions cut 0 bases from V and 3 bases from J, with 10 bases between. CDR1 is SGHRS, CDR2 YFSETQ, per germline. This CDR3 is built from 16 residues. CDR3 bases: TGCGCCAGCAGCTTGGCGCGTGGCCTCTATAATTCACCCCTCCACTTT. Its translation is CASSLARGLYNSPLHF.

This chain connects TRBV10-3 to TRBJ1-2; 7 nucleotides match TRBD1. The length of the CDR3 is 16 residues. CDR1 is ENHRY, CDR2 SYGVKD, per germline. V dropped 3 bases and J dropped 2; count of bases not matched to a gene: 9. DNA of the CDR3: TGTGCCATCAGTGAAACCGAGGGGGCGCAGAACTATGGCTACACCTTC. It yields the protein CAISETEGAQNYGYTF.

V is TRBV18 and J is TRBJ1-2, with TRBD1 matching over 8 bases. The V gene's germline CDR1 is KGHSH and CDR2 LQKENI. With V trimmed by 2 bases and J by 0 bases, 2 bases remained unmatched. The CDR3 sequence is 15 residues long. CDR3 DNA: TGTGCCAGCTCACCAGCGGGACAGGCTAACTATGGCTACACCTTC. Protein: CASSPAGQANYGYTF.

The chain employs TRBV18 and TRBJ2-1; D gene unclear. The CDR3 has 17 residues. Trimming shortened V by 2 bases and J by 0 bases, and 14 bases separated the two germline ends. CDR1 KGHSH and CDR2 LQKENI come from the germline V gene. In DNA form, the CDR3 reads TGTGCCAGCTCACCAAAGTTTCACAAAAGCTCCTACAATGAGCAGTTCTTC. It is translated as CASSPKFHKSSYNEQFF. The full variable domain, with the rest looked up from reference TRBV18 and TRBJ2-1, is NAGVMQNPRHLVRRRGQEARLRCSPMKGHSHVYWYRQLPEEGLKFMVYLQKENIIDESGMPKERFSAEFPKEGPSILRIQQVVRGDSAAYFCASSPKFHKSSYNEQFFGPGTRLTVL.

The rearrangement links TRBV5-6 to TRBJ2-1; 11 bases line up with TRBD2. This CDR3 comprises 13 residues. Losses at the gene ends were 5 bases for V and 9 bases for J; bases not matched to a gene: 4. The germline CDR1 and CDR2 sequences are SGHDT and YYEEEE. The CDR3 loop is CASRVAGGPEQFF. CDR3 DNA: TGTGCCAGCAGGGTAGCGGGGGGGCCTGAGCAGTTCTTC.

The V call is TRBV7-2, the J call TRBJ1-5; maybe TRBD1 (5 bases). V lost 5 bases and J lost 2, with 16 bases in between. The CDR3 sequence is 16 residues long. CDR1 is SGHTA, CDR2 FQGNSA, per germline. The CDR3 coding sequence is TGTGCCAGCAGCCTGAGGAGGGGTGGGGGCAATCAGCCCCAGCATTTT. It is translated as CASSLRRGGGNQPQHF. Full variable domain (remainder filled in from reference TRBV7-2 and TRBJ1-5): GAGVSQSPSNKVTEKGKDVELRCDPISGHTALYWYRQSLGQGLEFLIYFQGNSAPDKSGLPSDRFSAERTGGSVSTLTIQRTQQEDSAVYLCASSLRRGGGNQPQHFGDGTRLSIL.

The chain has TRBV19 and TRBJ2-1; TRBD1 or TRBD2 may be the D gene (5 bases each). This CDR3 is built from 14 residues. Trimming pared 4 bases from V and 10 bases from J, leaving 17 bases between. The germline V gene encodes CDR1 LNHDA and CDR2 SQIVND (reference sequence). CDR3 sequence reads: CASSTNEGRGEQFF. The CDR3 DNA reads TGTGCCAGTAGTACGAATGAGGGCCGGGGCGAGCAGTTCTTC.

V gene TRBV27 combines with J gene TRBJ1-4; 7 bases match TRBD1. V lost 5 bases and J lost 4; bases outside the gene matches: 7. Germline CDR1 MNHEY, CDR2 SMNVEV (reference sequence). This CDR3 is 15 amino acids long. This chain's CDR3 is CASSQPGQNNEKLFF. The CDR3 nucleotides are TGTGCCAGCAGTCAGCCGGGACAGAATAATGAAAAACTGTTTTTT. Complete variable domain (other parts from reference TRBV27 and TRBJ1-4): EAQVTQNPRYLITVTGKKLTVTCSQNMNHEYMSWYRQDPGLGLRQIYYSMNVEVTDKGDVPEGYKVSRKEKRNFPLILESPSPNQTSLYFCASSQPGQNNEKLFFGSGTQLSVL.

The chain is built from TRBV9 and TRBJ2-1; D remains ambiguous. V lost 0 bases to trimming and J lost 1 base, with 5 bases between them. This CDR3 has 14 residues. Germline loops: CDR1 SGDLS, CDR2 YYNGEE. The CDR3 DNA sequence: TGTGCCAGCAGCGTAGGGGTGTCCTACAATGAGCAGTTCTTC. This translates into CASSVGVSYNEQFF.

The CDR3 reads CASNPGGYNSPLHF. The CDR3 nucleotides read TGTGCCAGCAACCCCGGGGGCTATAATTCACCCCTCCACTTT. V is TRBV28 and J is TRBJ1-6; possibly TRBD1 for D (5 bases). The CDR3 totals 14 residues. CDR1 MDHEN and CDR2 SYDVKM come from the germline V gene. Trimming pared 7 bases from V and 3 bases from J, leaving 10 bases between.

V gene TRBV7-2 combines with J gene TRBJ1-6; 10 nucleotides agree with TRBD1. The germline CDR1 and CDR2 sequences are SGHTA and FQGNSA. The V segment lost 0 bases and the J segment 7 bases; nucleotides outside the gene matches: 3. The CDR3 sequence is 16 residues long. The CDR3 reads CASSLATGGWNSPLHF. The CDR3, as DNA: TGTGCCAGCAGCTTAGCGACAGGGGGCTGGAATTCACCCCTCCACTTT.

This chain connects TRBV5-8 to TRBJ2-7; D possibly corresponds to TRBD2 (5 bases). The CDR3 runs 15 residues. V lost 5 bases to trimming and J lost 3 bases, with 18 bases between them. Germline assignment: CDR1 SGHTS and CDR2 YDEGEE. CDR3 residues: CASSRAPTRGYEQYF. Here the CDR3 DNA reads TGTGCCAGCAGTCGTGCCCCCACACGGGGCTACGAGCAGTACTTC.

This chain links TRBV28 with TRBJ2-7, with 12 nucleotides matching TRBD1. CDR1 is MDHEN, CDR2 SYDVKM, per germline. J lost 5 bases, V lost 1 base, and 3 bases had no gene match. There are 15 residues in the CDR3. In nucleotides, the CDR3 is TGTGCCAGCAGTTTATTAGGGACAGGGGGCGACGAGCAGTACTTC. This sequence encodes CASSLLGTGGDEQYF.

The V and J genes are TRBV9 and TRBJ1-2; TRBD1 is a possible D gene (5 bases). The germline gives CDR1 SGDLS, CDR2 YYNGEE. V was trimmed by 0 bases and J by 7 bases, leaving 16 bases between them. The CDR3 runs to 15 residues. The CDR3 loop reads CASSVADGGAGGYTF. CDR3 sequence (DNA): TGTGCCAGCAGCGTAGCTGATGGAGGGGCGGGTGGCTACACCTTC.

The rearrangement joins TRBV9 to TRBJ2-2; D unresolved. Germline loops: CDR1 SGDLS, CDR2 YYNGEE. With 4 bases removed from V and 4 bases from J, the gap between germline ends came to 23 bases. The CDR3 spans 18 residues. The CDR3 region has the DNA TGTGCCAGCAGCAAGGGTCATGGCACTTTGATGAGCACCGGGGAGCTGTTTTTT. Its translation: CASSKGHGTLMSTGELFF. Supplemented by reference TRBV9 and TRBJ2-2, the full variable domain reads DSGVTQTPKHLITATGQRVTLRCSPRSGDLSVYWYQQSLDQGLQFLIQYYNGEERAKGNILERFSAQQFPDLHSELNLSSLELGDSALYFCASSKGHGTLMSTGELFFGEGSRLTVL.

The gene calls are TRBV7-3 and TRBJ2-4; 9 bases are a match to TRBD2. J was trimmed by 0 bases and V by 5 bases; bases with no gene match: 5. Germline V gene lookup returns CDR1 SGHTA and CDR2 FQGTGA. CDR3 length: 16 amino acids. In DNA, the CDR3 is TGTGCCAGCAGCCAGAGCGGGGGGTTAGCCAAAAACATTCAGTACTTC. Protein product: CASSQSGGLAKNIQYF.

This clone was detected once. J is TRBJ2-1 and V is TRBV11-1; weak D call: TRBD2 (7 bases). The length of the CDR3 is 16 residues. Germline values: CDR1 SGHAT, CDR2 FQDESV (reference sequence). V lost 2 bases and J 4 bases, leaving 15 bases between the germline ends. The CDR3 sequence is CASSLRGAQSYNEQFF. In nucleotides, the CDR3 is TGTGCCAGCAGCTTACGGGGGGCCCAATCGTACAATGAGCAGTTCTTC. The full variable domain, with the rest looked up from reference TRBV11-1 and TRBJ2-1, is EAEVAQSPRYKITEKSQAVAFWCDPISGHATLYWYRQILGQGPELLVQFQDESVVDDSQLPKDRFSAERLKGVDSTLKIQPAELGDSAMYLCASSLRGAQSYNEQFFGPGTRLTVL.